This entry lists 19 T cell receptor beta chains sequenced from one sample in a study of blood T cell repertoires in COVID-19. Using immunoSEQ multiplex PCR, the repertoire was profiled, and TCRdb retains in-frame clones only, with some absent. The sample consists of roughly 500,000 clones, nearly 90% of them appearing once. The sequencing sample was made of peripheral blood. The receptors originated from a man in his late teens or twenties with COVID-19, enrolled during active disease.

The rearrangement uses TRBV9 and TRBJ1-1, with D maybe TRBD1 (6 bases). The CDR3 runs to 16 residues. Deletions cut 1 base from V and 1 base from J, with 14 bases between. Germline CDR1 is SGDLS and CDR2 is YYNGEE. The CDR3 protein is CASSVLAGDTNTEAFF. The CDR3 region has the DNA TGTGCCAGCAGCGTATTGGCAGGGGACACGAACACTGAAGCTTTCTTT.

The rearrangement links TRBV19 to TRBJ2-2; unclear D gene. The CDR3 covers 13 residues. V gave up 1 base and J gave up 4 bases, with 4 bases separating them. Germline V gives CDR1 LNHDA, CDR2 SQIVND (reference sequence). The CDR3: CASSIGATGELFF. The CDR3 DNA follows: TGTGCCAGTAGTATAGGGGCCACCGGGGAGCTGTTTTTT.

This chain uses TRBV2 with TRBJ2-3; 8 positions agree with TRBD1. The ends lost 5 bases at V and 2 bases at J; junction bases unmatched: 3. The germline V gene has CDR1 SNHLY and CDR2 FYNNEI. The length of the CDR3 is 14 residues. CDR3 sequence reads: CASSLDRATDTQYF. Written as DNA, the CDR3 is TGTGCCAGCAGTCTGGACAGGGCCACAGATACGCAGTATTTT.

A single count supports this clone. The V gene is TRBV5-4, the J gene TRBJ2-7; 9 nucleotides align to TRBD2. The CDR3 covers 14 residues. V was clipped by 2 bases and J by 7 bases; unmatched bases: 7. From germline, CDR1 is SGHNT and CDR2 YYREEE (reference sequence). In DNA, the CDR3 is TGTGCCAGCAGCTTACCGGGACTAGCCAGGGAGCAGTACTTC. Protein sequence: CASSLPGLAREQYF.

CDR3 protein: CASSFREANLEQFF. The DNA for the CDR3 is TGCGCCAGCAGCTTCCGGGAAGCCAATCTGGAGCAGTTCTTC. The V call is TRBV5-1, the J call TRBJ2-1, with D perhaps TRBD2 (5 bases). This CDR3 is built from 14 residues. Trimming stripped 2 bases from V and 10 bases from J, with 16 bases between. The germline CDR1 and CDR2 sequences are SGHRS and YFSETQ.

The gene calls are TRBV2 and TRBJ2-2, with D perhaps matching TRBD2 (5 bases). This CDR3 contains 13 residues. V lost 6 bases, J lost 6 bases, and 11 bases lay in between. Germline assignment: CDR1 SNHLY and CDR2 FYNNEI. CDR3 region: CASSKWESGELFF. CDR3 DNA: TGTGCCAGCAGCAAATGGGAGTCCGGGGAGCTGTTTTTT. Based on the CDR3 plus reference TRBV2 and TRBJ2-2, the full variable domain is EPEVTQTPSHQVTQMGQEVILRCVPISNHLYFYWYRQILGQKVEFLVSFYNNEISEKSEIFDDQFSVERPDGSNFTLKIRSTKLEDSAMYFCASSKWESGELFFGEGSRLTVL.

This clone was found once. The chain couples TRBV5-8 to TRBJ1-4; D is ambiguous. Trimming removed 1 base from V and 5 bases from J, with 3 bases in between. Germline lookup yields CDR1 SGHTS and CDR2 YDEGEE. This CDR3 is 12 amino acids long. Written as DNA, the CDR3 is TGTGCCAGCAGCTTGACAAATGAAAAACTGTTTTTT. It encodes CASSLTNEKLFF. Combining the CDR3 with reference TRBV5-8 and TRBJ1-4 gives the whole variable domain EAGVTQSPTHLIKTRGQQATLRCSPISGHTSVYWYQQALGLGLQFLLWYDEGEERNRGNFPPRFSGRQFPNYSSELNVNALELEDSALYLCASSLTNEKLFFGSGTQLSVL.

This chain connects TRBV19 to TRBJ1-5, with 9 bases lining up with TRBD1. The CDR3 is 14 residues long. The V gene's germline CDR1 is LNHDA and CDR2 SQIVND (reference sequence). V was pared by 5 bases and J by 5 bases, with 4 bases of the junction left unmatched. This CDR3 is CASSLNRGHQPQHF. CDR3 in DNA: TGTGCCAGTAGTCTTAACAGGGGGCATCAGCCCCAGCATTTT.

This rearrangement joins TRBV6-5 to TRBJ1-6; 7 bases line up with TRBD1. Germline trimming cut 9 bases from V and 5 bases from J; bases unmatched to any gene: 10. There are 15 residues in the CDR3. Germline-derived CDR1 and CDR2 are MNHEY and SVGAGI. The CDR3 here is CASKTDRADNSPLHF. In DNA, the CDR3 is TGTGCCAGTAAAACCGACAGGGCGGATAATTCACCCCTCCACTTT.

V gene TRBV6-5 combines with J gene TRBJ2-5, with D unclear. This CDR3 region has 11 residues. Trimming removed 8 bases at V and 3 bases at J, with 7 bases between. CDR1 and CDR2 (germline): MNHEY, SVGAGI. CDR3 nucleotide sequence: TGTGCCAGCCTACGAGAAGAGACCCAGTACTTC. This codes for CASLREETQYF.

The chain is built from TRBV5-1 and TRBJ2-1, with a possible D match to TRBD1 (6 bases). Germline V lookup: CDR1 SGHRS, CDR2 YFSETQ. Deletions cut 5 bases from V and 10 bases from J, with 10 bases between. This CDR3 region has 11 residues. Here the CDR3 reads CASSSGTEQFF. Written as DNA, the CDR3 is TGCGCCAGCAGTTCCGGGACAGAGCAGTTCTTC.

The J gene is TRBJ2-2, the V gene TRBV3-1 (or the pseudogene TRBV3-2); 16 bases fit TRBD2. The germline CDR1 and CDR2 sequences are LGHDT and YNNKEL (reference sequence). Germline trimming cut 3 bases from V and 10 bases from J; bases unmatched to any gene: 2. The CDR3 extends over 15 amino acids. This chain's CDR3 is CASSHGTSGGVELFF. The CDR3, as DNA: TGTGCCAGCAGCCACGGGACTAGCGGGGGGGTGGAGCTGTTTTTT.

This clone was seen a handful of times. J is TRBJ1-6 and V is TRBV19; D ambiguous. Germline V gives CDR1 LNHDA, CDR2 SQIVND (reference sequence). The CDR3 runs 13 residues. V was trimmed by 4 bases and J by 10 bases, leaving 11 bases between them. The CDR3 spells CASSNYVRSPLHF. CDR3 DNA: TGTGCCAGTAGTAACTACGTAAGATCACCCCTCCACTTT.

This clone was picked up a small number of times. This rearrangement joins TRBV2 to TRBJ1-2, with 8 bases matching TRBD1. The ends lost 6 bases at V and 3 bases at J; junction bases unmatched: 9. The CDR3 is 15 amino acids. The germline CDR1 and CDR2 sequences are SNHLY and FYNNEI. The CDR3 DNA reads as TGTGCCAGCAGCCCTCAAGGACAGGGATACTATGGCTACACCTTC. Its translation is CASSPQGQGYYGYTF.

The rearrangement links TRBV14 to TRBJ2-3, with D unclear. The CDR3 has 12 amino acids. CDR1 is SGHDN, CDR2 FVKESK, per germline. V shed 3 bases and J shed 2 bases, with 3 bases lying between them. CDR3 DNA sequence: TGTGCCAGCAGCCACTACACAGATACGCAGTATTTT. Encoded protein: CASSHYTDTQYF.

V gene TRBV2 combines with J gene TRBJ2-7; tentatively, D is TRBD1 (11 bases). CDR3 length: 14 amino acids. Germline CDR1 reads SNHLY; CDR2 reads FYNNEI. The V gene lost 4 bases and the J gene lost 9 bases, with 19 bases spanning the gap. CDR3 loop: CASSALAGTGGQYF. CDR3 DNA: TGTGCCAGCAGTGCACTAGCGGGGACAGGGGGGCAGTACTTC.

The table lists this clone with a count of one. The chain's CDR3 is CASSSRLAGRDEQFF. Here the CDR3 DNA reads TGTGCCAGCAGTTCGAGACTAGCGGGAAGAGATGAGCAGTTCTTC. This sequence joins TRBV27 and TRBJ2-1, with TRBD2 matching 11 bases. The V segment lost 4 bases and the J segment 8 bases; nucleotides outside the gene matches: 7. In germline, CDR1 is MNHEY, CDR2 SMNVEV (reference sequence). The CDR3 runs 15 residues.

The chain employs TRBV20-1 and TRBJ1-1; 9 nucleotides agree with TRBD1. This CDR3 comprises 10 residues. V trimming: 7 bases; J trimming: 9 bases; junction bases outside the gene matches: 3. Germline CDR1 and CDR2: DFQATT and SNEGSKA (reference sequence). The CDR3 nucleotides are TGCAGTGTACAGGGGGCAAAAGCTTTCTTT. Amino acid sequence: CSVQGAKAFF.

This CDR3 is CASSQTGFDEQYF. Written as DNA, the CDR3 is TGTGCCAGCAGTCAGACAGGGTTCGACGAGCAGTACTTC. The chain couples TRBV2 to TRBJ2-7; TRBD1 aligns across 7 bases. Germline assignment: CDR1 SNHLY and CDR2 FYNNEI. V trimming: 5 bases; J trimming: 5 bases; junction bases outside the gene matches: 6. This CDR3 is built from 13 residues. Full variable domain (remainder filled in from reference TRBV2 and TRBJ2-7): EPEVTQTPSHQVTQMGQEVILRCVPISNHLYFYWYRQILGQKVEFLVSFYNNEISEKSEIFDDQFSVERPDGSNFTLKIRSTKLEDSAMYFCASSQTGFDEQYFGPGTRLTVT.